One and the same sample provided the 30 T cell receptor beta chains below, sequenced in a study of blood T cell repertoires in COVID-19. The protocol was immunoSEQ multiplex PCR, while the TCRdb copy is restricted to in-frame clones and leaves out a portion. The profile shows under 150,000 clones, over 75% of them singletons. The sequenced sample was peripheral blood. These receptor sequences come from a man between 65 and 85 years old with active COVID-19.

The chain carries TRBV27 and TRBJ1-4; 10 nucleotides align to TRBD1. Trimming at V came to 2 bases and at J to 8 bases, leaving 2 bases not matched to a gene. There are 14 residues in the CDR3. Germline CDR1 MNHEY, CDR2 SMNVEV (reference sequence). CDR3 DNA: TGTGCCAGCAGTTTACCGGGACAGGGGGAAAAACTGTTTTTT. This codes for CASSLPGQGEKLFF. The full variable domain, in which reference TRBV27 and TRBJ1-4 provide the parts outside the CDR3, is EAQVTQNPRYLITVTGKKLTVTCSQNMNHEYMSWYRQDPGLGLRQIYYSMNVEVTDKGDVPEGYKVSRKEKRNFPLILESPSPNQTSLYFCASSLPGQGEKLFFGSGTQLSVL.

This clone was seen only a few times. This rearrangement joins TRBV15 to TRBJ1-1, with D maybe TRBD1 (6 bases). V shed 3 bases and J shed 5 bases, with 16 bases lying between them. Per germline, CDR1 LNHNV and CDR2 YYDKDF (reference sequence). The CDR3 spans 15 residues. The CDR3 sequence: CATSRAGGGWTEAFF. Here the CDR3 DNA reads TGTGCCACCAGCAGGGCGGGGGGCGGATGGACTGAAGCTTTCTTT.

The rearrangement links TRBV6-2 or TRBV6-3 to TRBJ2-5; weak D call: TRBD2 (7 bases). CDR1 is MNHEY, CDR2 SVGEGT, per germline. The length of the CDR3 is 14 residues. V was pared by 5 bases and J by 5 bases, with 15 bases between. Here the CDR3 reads CASSRPGGWETQYF. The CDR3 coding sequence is TGTGCCAGCAGTCGTCCGGGGGGCTGGGAGACCCAGTACTTC.

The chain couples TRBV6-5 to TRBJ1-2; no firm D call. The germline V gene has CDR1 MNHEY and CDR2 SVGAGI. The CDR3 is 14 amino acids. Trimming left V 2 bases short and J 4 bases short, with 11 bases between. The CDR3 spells CASSYGLGSYGYTF. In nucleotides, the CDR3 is TGTGCCAGCAGTTACGGATTAGGGAGCTATGGCTACACCTTC.

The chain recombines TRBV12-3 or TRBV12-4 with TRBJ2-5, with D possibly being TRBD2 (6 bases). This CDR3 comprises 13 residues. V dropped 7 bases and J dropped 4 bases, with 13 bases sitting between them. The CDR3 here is CASTVAEGETQYF. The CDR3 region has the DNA TGTGCCAGCACAGTAGCGGAGGGAGAGACCCAGTACTTC.

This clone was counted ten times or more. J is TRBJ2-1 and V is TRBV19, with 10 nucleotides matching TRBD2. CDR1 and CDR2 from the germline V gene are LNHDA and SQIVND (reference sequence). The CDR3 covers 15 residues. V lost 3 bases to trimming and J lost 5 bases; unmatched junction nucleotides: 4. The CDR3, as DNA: TGTGCCAGTAGTATGCTAGCGGGAGCTAACAATGAGCAGTTCTTC. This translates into CASSMLAGANNEQFF.

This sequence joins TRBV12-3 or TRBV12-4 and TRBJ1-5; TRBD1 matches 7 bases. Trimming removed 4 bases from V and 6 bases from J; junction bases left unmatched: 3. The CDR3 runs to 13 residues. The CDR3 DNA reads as TGTGCCAGCAGTTCGACAGGGCGTCAGCCCCAGCATTTT. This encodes CASSSTGRQPQHF.

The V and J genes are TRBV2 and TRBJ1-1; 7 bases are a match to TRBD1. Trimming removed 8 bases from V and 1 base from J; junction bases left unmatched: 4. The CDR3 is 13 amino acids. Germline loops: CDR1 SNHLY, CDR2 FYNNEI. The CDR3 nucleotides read TGTGCCAGCCAAGGACAGGCGAACACTGAAGCTTTCTTT. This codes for CASQGQANTEAFF. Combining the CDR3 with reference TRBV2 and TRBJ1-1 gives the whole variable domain EPEVTQTPSHQVTQMGQEVILRCVPISNHLYFYWYRQILGQKVEFLVSFYNNEISEKSEIFDDQFSVERPDGSNFTLKIRSTKLEDSAMYFCASQGQANTEAFFGQGTRLTVV.

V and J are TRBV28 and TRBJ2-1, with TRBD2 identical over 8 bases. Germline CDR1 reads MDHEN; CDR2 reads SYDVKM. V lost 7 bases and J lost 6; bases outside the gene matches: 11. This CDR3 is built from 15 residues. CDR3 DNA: TGTGCCAGCAACCCCGGGACTAGTAAGGTCAATGAGCAGTTCTTC. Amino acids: CASNPGTSKVNEQFF.

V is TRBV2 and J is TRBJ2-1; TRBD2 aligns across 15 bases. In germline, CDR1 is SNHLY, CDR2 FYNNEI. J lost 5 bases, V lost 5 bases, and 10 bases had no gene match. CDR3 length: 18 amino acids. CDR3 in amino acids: CASSLLGLAGGTHNEQFF. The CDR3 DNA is TGTGCCAGCAGTCTACTTGGACTAGCGGGAGGGACCCACAATGAGCAGTTCTTC.

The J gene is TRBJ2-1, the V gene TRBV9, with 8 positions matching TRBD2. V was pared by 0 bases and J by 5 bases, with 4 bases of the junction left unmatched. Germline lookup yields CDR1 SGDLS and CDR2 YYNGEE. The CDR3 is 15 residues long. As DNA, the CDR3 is TGTGCCAGCAGCGTAGCTACTAGCGGAAACAATGAGCAGTTCTTC. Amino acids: CASSVATSGNNEQFF.

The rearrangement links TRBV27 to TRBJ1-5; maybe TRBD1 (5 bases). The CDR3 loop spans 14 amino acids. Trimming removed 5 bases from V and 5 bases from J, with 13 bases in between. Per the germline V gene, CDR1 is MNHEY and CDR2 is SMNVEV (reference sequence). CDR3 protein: CASSTDSPHQPQHF. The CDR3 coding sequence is TGTGCCAGCAGTACCGACAGCCCACATCAGCCCCAGCATTTT.

The CDR3 loop reads CASSPYRGMGTNTEAFF. The CDR3 DNA reads TGTGCCAGCAGTCCATACAGGGGGATGGGGACGAACACTGAAGCTTTCTTT. The rearrangement joins TRBV6-6 to TRBJ1-1; TRBD1 matches 8 bases. With V trimmed by 5 bases and J by 1 base, 12 bases remained unmatched. The CDR3 is 17 amino acids. Per germline, CDR1 MNHNY and CDR2 SVGAGI (reference sequence).

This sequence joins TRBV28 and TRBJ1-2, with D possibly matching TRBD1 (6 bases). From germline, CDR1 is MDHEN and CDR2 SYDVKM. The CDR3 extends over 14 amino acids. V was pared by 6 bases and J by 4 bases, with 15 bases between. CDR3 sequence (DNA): TGTGCCAGCAGCAGACAGGCAAAAGGCTATGGCTACACCTTC. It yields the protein CASSRQAKGYGYTF.

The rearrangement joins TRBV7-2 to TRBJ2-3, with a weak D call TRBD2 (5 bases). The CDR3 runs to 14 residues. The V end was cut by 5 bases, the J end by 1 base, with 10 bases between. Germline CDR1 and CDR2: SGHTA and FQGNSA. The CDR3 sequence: CASSGRTGTDTQYF. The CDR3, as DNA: TGTGCCAGCAGCGGACGGACTGGCACAGATACGCAGTATTTT.

CDR3 loop: CASRRSSHGYTF. CDR3 nucleotide sequence: TGTGCCAGCCGCAGAAGTAGCCATGGCTACACCTTC. The chain is built from TRBV12-3 or TRBV12-4 and TRBJ1-2; D unclear. CDR3 size: 12 residues. V was cut by 8 bases and J by 6 bases, with 13 bases left in between.

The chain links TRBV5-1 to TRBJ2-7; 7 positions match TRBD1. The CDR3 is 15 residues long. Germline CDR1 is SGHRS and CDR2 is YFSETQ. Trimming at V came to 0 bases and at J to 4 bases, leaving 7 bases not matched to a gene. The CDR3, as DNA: TGCGCCAGCAGCTTGGGGGGGACAGCAAAATACGAGCAGTACTTC. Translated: CASSLGGTAKYEQYF.

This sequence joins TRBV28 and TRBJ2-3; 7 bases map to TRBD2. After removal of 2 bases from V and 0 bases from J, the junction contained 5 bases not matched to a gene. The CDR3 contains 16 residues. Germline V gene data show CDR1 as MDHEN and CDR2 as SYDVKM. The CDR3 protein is CASSLRLADSTDTQYF. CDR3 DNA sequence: TGTGCCAGCAGTTTACGGCTAGCGGATAGCACAGATACGCAGTATTTT.

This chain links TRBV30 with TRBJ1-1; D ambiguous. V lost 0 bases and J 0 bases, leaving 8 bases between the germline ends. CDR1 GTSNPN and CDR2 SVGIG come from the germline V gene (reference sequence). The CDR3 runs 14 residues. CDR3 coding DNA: TGTGCCTGGAGTGTCACCCCAGTGAACACTGAAGCTTTCTTT. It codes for CAWSVTPVNTEAFF.

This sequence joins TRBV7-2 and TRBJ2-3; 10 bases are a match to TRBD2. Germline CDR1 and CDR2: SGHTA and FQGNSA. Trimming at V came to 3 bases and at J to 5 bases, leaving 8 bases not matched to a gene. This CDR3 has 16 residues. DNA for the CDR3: TGTGCCAGCAGCTTCGCTAGCGGGAGCTCGGTAGATACGCAGTATTTT. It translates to CASSFASGSSVDTQYF.

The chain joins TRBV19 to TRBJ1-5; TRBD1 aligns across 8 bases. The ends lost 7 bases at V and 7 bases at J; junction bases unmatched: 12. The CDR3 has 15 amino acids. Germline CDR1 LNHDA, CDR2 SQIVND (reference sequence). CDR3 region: CASTPDRERKQPQHF. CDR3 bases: TGTGCCAGTACCCCGGACAGGGAGAGGAAACAGCCCCAGCATTTT.

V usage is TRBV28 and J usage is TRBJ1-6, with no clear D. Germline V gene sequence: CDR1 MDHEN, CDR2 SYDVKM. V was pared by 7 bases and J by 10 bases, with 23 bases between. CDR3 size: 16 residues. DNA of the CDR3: TGTGCCAGCACTTCGGGGTGGCATTTGGTCGAATCACCCCTCCACTTT. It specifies CASTSGWHLVESPLHF.

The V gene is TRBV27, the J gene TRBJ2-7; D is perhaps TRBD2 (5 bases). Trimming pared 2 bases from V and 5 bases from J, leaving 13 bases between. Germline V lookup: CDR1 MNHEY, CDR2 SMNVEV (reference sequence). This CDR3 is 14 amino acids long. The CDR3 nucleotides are TGTGCCAGCAGTTTAGGCGGGCCCATGGACGAGCAGTACTTC. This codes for CASSLGGPMDEQYF.

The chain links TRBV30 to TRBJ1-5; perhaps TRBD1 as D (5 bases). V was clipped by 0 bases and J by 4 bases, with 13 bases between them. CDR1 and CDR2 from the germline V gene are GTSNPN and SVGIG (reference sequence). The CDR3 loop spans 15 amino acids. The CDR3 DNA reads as TGTGCCTGGAGTGTGGGACGGGGGGTGAATCAGCCCCAGCATTTT. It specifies CAWSVGRGVNQPQHF. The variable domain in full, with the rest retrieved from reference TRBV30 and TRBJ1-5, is SQTIHQWPATLVQPVGSPLSLECTVEGTSNPNLYWYRQAAGRGLQLLFYSVGIGQISSEVPQNLSASRPQDRQFILSSKKLLLSDSGFYLCAWSVGRGVNQPQHFGDGTRLSIL.

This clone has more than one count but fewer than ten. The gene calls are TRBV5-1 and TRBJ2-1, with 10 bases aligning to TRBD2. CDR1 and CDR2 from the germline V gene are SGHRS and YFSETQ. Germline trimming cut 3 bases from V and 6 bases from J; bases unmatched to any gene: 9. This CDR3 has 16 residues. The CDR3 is CASSSLAGEGGNEQFF. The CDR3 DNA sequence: TGCGCCAGCAGCTCTCTAGCGGGAGAAGGCGGCAATGAGCAGTTCTTC.

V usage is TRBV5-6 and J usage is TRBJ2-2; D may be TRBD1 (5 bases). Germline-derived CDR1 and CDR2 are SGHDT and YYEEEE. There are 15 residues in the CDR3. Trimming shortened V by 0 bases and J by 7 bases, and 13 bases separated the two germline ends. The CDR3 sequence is CASSLGSGLGGELFF. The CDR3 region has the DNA TGTGCCAGCAGCTTGGGTTCAGGGTTAGGCGGGGAGCTGTTTTTT.

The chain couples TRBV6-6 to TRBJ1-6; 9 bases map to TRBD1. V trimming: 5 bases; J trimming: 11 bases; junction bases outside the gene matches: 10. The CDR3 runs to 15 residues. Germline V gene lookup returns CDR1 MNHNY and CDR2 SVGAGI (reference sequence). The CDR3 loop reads CASSPGQGTYPPLHF. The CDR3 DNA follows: TGTGCCAGCAGTCCCGGACAGGGGACATATCCACCCCTCCACTTT.

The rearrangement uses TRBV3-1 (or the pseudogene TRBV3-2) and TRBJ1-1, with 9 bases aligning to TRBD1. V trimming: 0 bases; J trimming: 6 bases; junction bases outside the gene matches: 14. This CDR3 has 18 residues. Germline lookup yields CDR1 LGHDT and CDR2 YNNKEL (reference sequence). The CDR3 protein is CASSQDPRDREICAEAFF. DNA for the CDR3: TGTGCCAGCAGCCAAGACCCCAGGGACAGGGAAATATGTGCTGAAGCTTTCTTT.

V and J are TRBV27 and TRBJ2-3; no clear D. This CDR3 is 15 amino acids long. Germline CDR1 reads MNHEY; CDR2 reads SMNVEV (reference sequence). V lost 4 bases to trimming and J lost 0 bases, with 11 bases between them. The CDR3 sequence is CASSSTHASTDTQYF. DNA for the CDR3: TGTGCCAGCAGTTCCACTCACGCTAGCACAGATACGCAGTATTTT.

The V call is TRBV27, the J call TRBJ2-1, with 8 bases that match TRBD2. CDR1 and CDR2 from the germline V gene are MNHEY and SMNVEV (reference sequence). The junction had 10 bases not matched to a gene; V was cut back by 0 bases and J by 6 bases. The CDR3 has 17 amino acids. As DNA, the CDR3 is TGTGCCAGCAGTTTATCGCTCCTAAGGACTAGCAGCAATGAGCAGTTCTTC. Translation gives CASSLSLLRTSSNEQFF.